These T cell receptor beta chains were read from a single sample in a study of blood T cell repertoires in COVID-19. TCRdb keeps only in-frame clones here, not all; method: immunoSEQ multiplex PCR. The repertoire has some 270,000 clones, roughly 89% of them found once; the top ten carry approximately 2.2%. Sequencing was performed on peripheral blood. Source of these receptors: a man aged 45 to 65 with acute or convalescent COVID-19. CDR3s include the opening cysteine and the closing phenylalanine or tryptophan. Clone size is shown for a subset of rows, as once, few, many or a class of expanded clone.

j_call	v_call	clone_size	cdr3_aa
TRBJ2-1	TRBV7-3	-	CASSLAPPGGRDNEQFF
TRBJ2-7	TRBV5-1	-	CASSPRGDSSYEQYF
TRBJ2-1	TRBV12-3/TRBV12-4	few	CATADSYNEQFF
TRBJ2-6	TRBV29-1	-	CSVDSSGANVLTF
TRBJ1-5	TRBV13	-	CASSVRGQPQHF
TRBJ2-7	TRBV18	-	CASSPPGQGGEQYF
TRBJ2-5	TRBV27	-	CASNWGGETQYF
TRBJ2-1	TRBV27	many	CASSVEGDTPHVSYNEQFF
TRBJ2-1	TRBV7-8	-	CASSHSFSGGNEQFF
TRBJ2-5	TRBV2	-	CASSDQGGGETQYF
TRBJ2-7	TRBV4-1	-	CASSQDLAGGRDEQYF
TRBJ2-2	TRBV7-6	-	CASTQRVDSPTGELFF
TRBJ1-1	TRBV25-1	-	CATGRNTEAFF
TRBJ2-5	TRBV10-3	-	CAISEGLQETQYF
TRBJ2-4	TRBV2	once	CASRARLGVAKNIQYF
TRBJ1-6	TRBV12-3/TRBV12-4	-	CASSPVNSPLHF
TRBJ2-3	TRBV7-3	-	CASSLSTSVADTQYF
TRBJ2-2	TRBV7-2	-	CASSLNSGGTGELFF
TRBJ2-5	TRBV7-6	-	CASSLWGQGGETQYF
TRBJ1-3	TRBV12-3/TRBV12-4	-	CASRGDSGNTIYF
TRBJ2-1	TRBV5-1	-	CASSAGTSAYNEQFF
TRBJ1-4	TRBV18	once	CASQGQMNEKLFF
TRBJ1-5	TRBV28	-	CASSFGGQGLHQPQHF
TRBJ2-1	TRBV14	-	CASSQVPASTGGEQFF
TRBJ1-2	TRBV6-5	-	CAEGVQGALSGYTF
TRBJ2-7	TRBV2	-	CATSVGRGSGATGSYEQYF
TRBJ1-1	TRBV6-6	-	CASSRTDRGVTEAFF
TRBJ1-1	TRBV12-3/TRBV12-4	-	CASTETGSGEAFF
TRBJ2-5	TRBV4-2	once	CASSPRAGEETQYF
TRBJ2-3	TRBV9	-	CASSGRDFLTDTQYF
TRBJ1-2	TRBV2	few	CASSEYQGNYGYTF
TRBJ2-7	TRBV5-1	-	CASSLSVRGGSGYEQYF
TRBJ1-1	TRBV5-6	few	CASSLRRTGVTEAFF
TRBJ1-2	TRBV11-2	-	CASSPQTGDYGYTF
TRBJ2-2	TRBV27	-	CASSLSGALNGELFF
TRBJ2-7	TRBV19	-	CASSKYLGPYEQYF
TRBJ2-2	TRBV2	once	CASRYRDTGELFF
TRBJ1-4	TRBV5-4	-	CAVSVPGSTEKLFF
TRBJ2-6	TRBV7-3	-	CASSATGTGSGANVLTF
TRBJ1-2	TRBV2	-	CASSEFLSQGGYGYTF
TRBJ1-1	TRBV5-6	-	CASSLAGPAGAFF
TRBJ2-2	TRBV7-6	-	CASSLHLAGEGTGELFF
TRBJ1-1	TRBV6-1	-	CASSELFGFEAFF
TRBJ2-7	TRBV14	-	CASSQGGGAPSSYEQYF
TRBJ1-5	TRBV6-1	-	CASSEAGWGPQHF
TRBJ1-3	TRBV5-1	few	CASSLEPQGRTGNTIYF
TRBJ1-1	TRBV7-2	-	CASSARQLTLNTEAFF
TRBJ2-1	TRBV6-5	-	CASTPGLETNEQFF
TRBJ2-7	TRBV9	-	CASSPSPNGGSRSVQYF
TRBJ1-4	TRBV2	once	CASSRTGQGTNEKLFF
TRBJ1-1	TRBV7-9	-	CASSSTGWATEAFF
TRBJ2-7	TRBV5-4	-	CASSLGDYAGEQYF
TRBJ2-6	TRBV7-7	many	CASSPGQGSGANVLTF
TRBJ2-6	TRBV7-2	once	CASSLEGSWGGDVLTF